The clone carrying this T cell receptor beta chain was detected ten times or more. Its antigen is unidentified. The data originate from a study of identical twins. Study results and limitations: These conclusions were based on statistical analysis (cross-sectional, not following the same donors).

Germline V lookup: CDR1 MNHEY, CDR2 SVGAGI. This CDR3 has 13 residues. V was cut by 3 bases and J by 1 base, with 7 bases left in between. TCRdb independently ran MiXCR on the 5' RACE reads; one entry per CDR3 protein. The repertoire has approximately 620,000 distinct CDR3 sequences, 8% to 9% of them found once; the top ten carry around 0.98%. These data also featured in a second study, about yellow fever vaccine responses in identical twins.

The sequence came from a woman between 18 and 29 years old in good health. The rearrangement joins TRBV6-5 to TRBJ2-7, with D possibly being TRBD2 (5 bases). The specimen sequenced was PBMCs. The CDR3 DNA sequence: TGTGCCAGCAGTTATGGCGGGTCCTACGAGCAGTACTTC. As protein: CASSYGGSYEQYF.